This TCR beta chain was documented in a study of cytomegalovirus exposure and HLA in healthy donors. Whole-study findings and limits: The study flagged some 170 TCR beta chains as cytomegalovirus-associated. The later analysis indicated that the majority of CMV-associated TCR beta chains appeared HLA-restricted.

The study ran its PCR with 60 Vbeta and 13 Jbeta primers. The method was immunoSEQ multiplex PCR; TCRdb's version includes in-frame clones alone and lacks a portion of them. The data show under 200,000 clones, around 80% seen once. CDR3 length equals 16 residues. CDR1 is SGDLS, CDR2 YYNGEE, per germline. V dropped 4 bases and J dropped 4 bases, with 17 bases sitting between them. Of note for this clone: Its cognate antigen is unknown.

The receptor was derived from a male donor in good health and CMV-seronegative. Input material: PBMCs. The rearrangement joins TRBV9 to TRBJ2-2, with D uncertain. For the CDR3, the DNA is TGTGCCAGCAGCCCCCGTACCCAGGTGCGCACCGGGGAGCTGTTTTTT. Its protein is CASSPRTQVRTGELFF.